Below are 4 T cell receptor beta chains sequenced from a single sample in a study of shared clonotypes between healthy human individuals. Sequencing was performed with immunoSEQ multiplex PCR; in TCRdb, only in-frame clones are kept and a portion is missing. The table includes more than 2 million clones, roughly 93% detected once. CD45RO-negative cells were positively selected for CCR7, leaving out terminally differentiated effector memory CD45RA+ cells. Sequencing used naive CD8+ T cells from PBMCs. All receptors come from a man younger than 35 in good health. Some clones in this sample may be carry-over from other donors' samples.

This clone was seen once. This rearrangement joins TRBV5-6 to TRBJ1-3; 11 bases are shared with TRBD1. V shed 2 bases and J 0 bases; nucleotides not matched to a gene: 1. CDR3 length equals 16 residues. The V gene's germline CDR1 is SGHDT and CDR2 YYEEEE. The DNA of the CDR3 is TGTGCCAGCAGCTTTGGGACAGGGGGCTCTGGAAACACCATATATTTT. Translating gives CASSFGTGGSGNTIYF.

The chain combines TRBV7-9 with TRBJ2-7, with D unresolved. Per the germline V gene, CDR1 is SEHNR and CDR2 is FQNEAQ (reference sequence). Trimming removed 8 bases at V and 4 bases at J, with 12 bases between. The CDR3 runs 12 residues. Here the CDR3 DNA reads TGTGCCAGCGGCTCAGATCTGTACGAGCAGTACTTC. Encoded protein: CASGSDLYEQYF.

This chain uses TRBV5-6 with TRBJ2-1; either TRBD1 or TRBD2 may supply D (5 bases each). V lost 4 bases, J lost 9 bases, and 14 bases lay in between. Germline V CDR1 and CDR2: SGHDT, YYEEEE. This CDR3 has 13 amino acids. The CDR3 loop is CASSPGAGVEQFF. As DNA, the CDR3 is TGTGCCAGCAGCCCCGGGGCTGGTGTTGAGCAGTTCTTC.

The rearrangement links TRBV30 to TRBJ1-1; D perhaps matches TRBD1 (5 bases). This CDR3 has 12 amino acids. Trimming took 4 bases from V and 3 from J, leaving 9 bases between them. CDR1 is GTSNPN, CDR2 SVGIG, per germline (reference sequence). The CDR3 spells CAWTWGDTEAFF. The CDR3 DNA reads as TGTGCCTGGACCTGGGGGGACACTGAAGCTTTCTTT.